A single T cell receptor beta chain is shown here with its context. This sample is part of a study of blood T cell repertoires in COVID-19. As for the study in general: Samples of COVID-19 (acute and convalescent) were obtained from the United States, Italy and Spain. PBMCs, B-cell-depleted T cells, or T cells were the source of the cDNA or gDNA that made up the material.

Per the study methods: Amplification with reference gene primers provided the estimates of nucleated cell counts. TCRdb keeps only in-frame clones here, not all; method: immunoSEQ multiplex PCR. V and J calls and clone size are those listed in that table; D and trimming were worked out from the DNA. The data hold 45,000 to 65,000 clones, with 85% to 95% observed a single time. The sample comprised peripheral blood. The sequence came from a man aged 50 to 59 with acute or convalescent COVID-19.

CDR3 loop: CASSQERPGGRRDEQFF. The CDR3 nucleotides are TGCGCCAGCAGCCAAGAGCGTCCGGGGGGGAGAAGGGATGAGCAGTTCTTC. The chain couples TRBV4-1 to TRBJ2-1, with 8 bases aligning to TRBD2. Trimming cost V 0 bases and J 8 bases; bases outside gene matches: 12. The germline CDR1 and CDR2 sequences are MGHRA and YSYEKL. CDR3 length: 17 amino acids.